The 14 T cell receptor beta chains below all came from one sample that was sequenced in a study of blood T cell repertoires in COVID-19. The method was immunoSEQ multiplex PCR; TCRdb's version includes in-frame clones alone and lacks a portion of them. This sample has 75,000 to 90,000 clones, with around four fifths found just once. The sample consisted of peripheral blood. These receptors all stem from a man aged 80 or over with active or convalescent COVID-19.

The CDR3 DNA reads as TGTGCCAGTAGTATCACAGGACAGTGGGAGACCCAGTACTTC. This translates into CASSITGQWETQYF. The rearrangement links TRBV19 to TRBJ2-5, with TRBD1 as a possible D gene (6 bases). This CDR3 has 14 amino acids. The germline CDR1 and CDR2 sequences are LNHDA and SQIVND (reference sequence). Trimming left V 3 bases short and J 5 bases short, with 13 bases between. Full variable domain (rest looked up from reference TRBV19 and TRBJ2-5): DGGITQSPKYLFRKEGQNVTLSCEQNLNHDAMYWYRQDPGQGLRLIYYSQIVNDFQKGDIAEGYSVSREKKESFPLTVTSAQKNPTAFYLCASSITGQWETQYFGPGTRLLVL.

V is TRBV5-1 and J is TRBJ2-3; D might be TRBD2 (7 bases). The germline V and J ends were trimmed by 4 bases and 1 base, with 16 bases remaining between them. The CDR3 consists of 16 residues. The V gene's germline CDR1 is SGHRS and CDR2 YFSETQ. CDR3 loop: CASSPAGARGTDTQYF. CDR3 in DNA: TGCGCCAGCAGCCCCGCGGGGGCGAGGGGCACAGATACGCAGTATTTT.

A single count supports this clone. The chain is built from TRBV11-3 and TRBJ2-5; D may be TRBD2 (5 bases). Deletions cut 5 bases from V and 4 bases from J, with 17 bases between. Germline lookup yields CDR1 SGHNT and CDR2 YENEEA. This CDR3 has 15 amino acids. The CDR3 spells CASSQNGLEGETQYF. CDR3 sequence (DNA): TGTGCCAGCAGCCAAAACGGGCTAGAGGGAGAGACCCAGTACTTC.

CDR3 in amino acids: CASSPRQGETQYF. CDR3 sequence (DNA): TGTGCCAGCAGCCCTCGACAGGGGGAGACCCAGTACTTC. The J gene is TRBJ2-5, the V gene TRBV7-3; 8 nucleotides agree with TRBD1. The CDR3 extends over 13 amino acids. The germline V gene has CDR1 SGHTA and CDR2 FQGTGA. The V segment lost 5 bases and the J segment 5 bases; nucleotides outside the gene matches: 4.

The chain combines TRBV28 with TRBJ2-2, with D possibly being TRBD2 (5 bases). Per the germline V gene, CDR1 is MDHEN and CDR2 is SYDVKM. This CDR3 has 17 amino acids. V was shortened by 2 bases and J by 3 bases, with 16 bases between the two germline ends. CDR3 sequence (DNA): TGTGCCAGCAGTTTAAGAGGACTTCGGAAAGACACCGGGGAGCTGTTTTTT. Translation: CASSLRGLRKDTGELFF.

This clone was detected a few times. The chain joins TRBV7-9 to TRBJ1-4; D possibly corresponds to TRBD1 (5 bases). The germline V gene has CDR1 SEHNR and CDR2 FQNEAQ (reference sequence). V lost 2 bases to trimming and J lost 6 bases, with 13 bases between them. The CDR3 consists of 15 residues. CDR3 in amino acids: CASSLSLGEDEKLFF. As DNA, the CDR3 is TGTGCCAGCAGCTTAAGTCTAGGGGAAGATGAAAAACTGTTTTTT.

The chain recombines TRBV2 with TRBJ1-1; weak D call: TRBD1 (6 bases). CDR3 length equals 14 residues. Deletions cut 5 bases from V and 5 bases from J, with 15 bases between. CDR1 is SNHLY, CDR2 FYNNEI, per germline. CDR3 residues: CASSYAHRETEAFF. CDR3 nucleotide sequence: TGTGCCAGCAGTTACGCCCACAGGGAAACTGAAGCTTTCTTT. The full variable domain, its missing parts supplied by reference TRBV2 and TRBJ1-1, is EPEVTQTPSHQVTQMGQEVILRCVPISNHLYFYWYRQILGQKVEFLVSFYNNEISEKSEIFDDQFSVERPDGSNFTLKIRSTKLEDSAMYFCASSYAHRETEAFFGQGTRLTVV.

The CDR3 DNA sequence: TGTGCCAGCAGCCAGGACAGGGCTTCACCCCTCCACTTT. Its protein is CASSQDRASPLHF. The chain recombines TRBV3-1 (or the pseudogene TRBV3-2) with TRBJ1-6; 8 bases agree with TRBD1. The CDR3 contains 13 residues. After removal of 3 bases from V and 9 bases from J, the junction contained 1 base not matched to a gene. Germline loops: CDR1 LGHDT, CDR2 YNNKEL (reference sequence).

This chain uses TRBV19 with TRBJ1-5; 10 bases line up with TRBD1. J was trimmed by 3 bases and V by 3 bases; bases with no gene match: 8. Looked up from germline, CDR1 is LNHDA and CDR2 is SQIVND (reference sequence). The CDR3 is 17 residues long. The CDR3 is CASSIPTGGVFNQPQHF. CDR3 DNA sequence: TGTGCCAGTAGTATCCCGACAGGGGGCGTTTTCAATCAGCCCCAGCATTTT.

This clone appeared a single time. For the CDR3, the DNA is TGTGCCAGCAGCATACAGGTTCCCTTTGGAAACACCATATATTTT. Its protein product is CASSIQVPFGNTIYF. This chain joins TRBV6-5 and TRBJ1-3; D perhaps matches TRBD1 (5 bases). Germline CDR1 MNHEY, CDR2 SVGAGI. Trimming shortened V by 6 bases and J by 3 bases, and 15 bases separated the two germline ends. The CDR3 runs to 15 residues.

This chain connects TRBV18 to TRBJ2-1; D ambiguous. Germline V lookup: CDR1 KGHSH, CDR2 LQKENI. V lost 2 bases and J lost 6, with 8 bases in between. The CDR3 length is 13 residues. CDR3 DNA: TGTGCCAGCTCACCAGTCCAGGTCAATGAGCAGTTCTTC. Amino acid sequence: CASSPVQVNEQFF.

DNA for the CDR3: TGTGCCAGCACCATACGACAGGGGTATAATTCACCCCTCCACTTT. It is translated as CASTIRQGYNSPLHF. The chain employs TRBV2 and TRBJ1-6; TRBD1 agrees at 8 bases. Germline-derived CDR1 and CDR2 are SNHLY and FYNNEI. The J segment lost 4 bases and the V segment lost 7 bases, leaving 6 bases of the junction unmatched. The CDR3 is 15 amino acids.

The rearrangement uses TRBV4-2 and TRBJ1-1, with TRBD1 matching 7 bases. V shed 4 bases, J shed 1 base, and the junction held 3 bases outside the gene matches. CDR1 LGHNA and CDR2 YNFKEQ come from the germline V gene. This CDR3 contains 14 residues. This CDR3 reads CASSPRTGNTEAFF. The DNA for the CDR3 is TGTGCCAGCAGCCCGAGGACAGGGAACACTGAAGCTTTCTTT.

The chain couples TRBV3-1 (or the pseudogene TRBV3-2) to TRBJ1-2; D might be TRBD1 (5 bases). The CDR3 extends over 15 amino acids. Germline V gene data show CDR1 as LGHDT and CDR2 as YNNKEL (reference sequence). The V end lost 0 bases, the J end lost 4 bases, and 12 bases lay between the germline ends. CDR3 bases: TGTGCCAGCAGCCAAGATCTTACCAGGGCCTATGGCTACACCTTC. This encodes CASSQDLTRAYGYTF.